This TCR beta chain was sequenced in a study of cytomegalovirus exposure and HLA in healthy donors. Generated by immunoSEQ multiplex PCR, the TCRdb table keeps only in-frame clones and is missing some. This sample carries 150,000 to 200,000 clones, roughly 85% of them seen once, and the ten largest clones take roughly 15%. V gave up 3 bases and J gave up 5 bases; unmatched junction bases: 10. This CDR3 spans 15 amino acids. Per the germline V gene, CDR1 is GTSNPN and CDR2 is SVGIG (reference sequence). The genes are TRBV30 and TRBJ2-5, with 9 bases identical to TRBD2. Sequenced input: PBMCs. The receptor was isolated from a man between 18 and 29 years old in good health and CMV-seropositive. CDR3 region: CAWSGSAGGLETQYF. The CDR3 DNA reads TGTGCCTGGAGCGGGAGCGCGGGGGGGCTTGAGACCCAGTACTTC.